These 14 T cell receptor beta chains were all obtained from the same sample, sequenced in a study of CD8+ T cells in alopecia areata. Specified treatment: oral pan-JAK inhibitor, 5-10 mg twice daily. Investigators isolated RNA and reverse transcribed it into cDNA to act as the sequencing template. Produced via immunoSEQ multiplex PCR; TCRdb's table is partial and in-frame only. The repertoire includes 190,000 or so clones, under 60% of them detected once, and around 12% sits in the top ten. Sequenced here: CD8+ T cells sorted from blood, sampled at week 24, from a patient treated with tofacitinib. Every receptor here comes from a human donor with alopecia areata.

Remarks on this clone: The junction does not match germline at one end; this may be a read error. The J gene is TRBJ1-2, the V gene TRBV5-1, with 9 positions matching TRBD1. Germline CDR1 and CDR2: SGHRS and YFSETQ. CDR3 length: 12 amino acids. The chain's CDR3 is CASSLGDRDRAF. The CDR3 bases are TGCGCCAGCAGCTTGGGCGACCGGGACAGGGCCTTC.

The rearrangement joins TRBV7-3 to TRBJ1-2; D is perhaps TRBD1 (6 bases). Looked up from germline, CDR1 is SGHTA and CDR2 is FQGTGA. The CDR3 totals 14 residues. Trimming removed 1 base at V and 4 bases at J, with 10 bases between. The DNA of the CDR3 is TGTGCCAGCAGCTTAAGTGCAGGGGCCTATGGCTACACCTTC. Encoded protein: CASSLSAGAYGYTF.

This clone has more than one count but fewer than ten. This chain joins TRBV29-1 and TRBJ2-3; D unresolved. V was clipped by 5 bases and J by 4 bases, with 10 bases between them. The length of the CDR3 is 12 residues. The germline V gene encodes CDR1 SQVTM and CDR2 ANQGSEA. The CDR3 bases are TGCAGCGTTACGATCCATCCAGATACGCAGTATTTT. It yields the protein CSVTIHPDTQYF.

The V and J genes are TRBV6-5 and TRBJ2-7, with D unclear. With 4 bases removed from V and 2 bases from J, the gap between germline ends came to 9 bases. Germline V gene lookup returns CDR1 MNHEY and CDR2 SVGAGI. CDR3 length: 13 amino acids. The CDR3 sequence: CASSLTRTYEQYF. The CDR3 region has the DNA TGTGCCAGCAGTTTGACACGTACCTACGAGCAGTACTTC.

This clone came up a few times. V gene TRBV30 combines with J gene TRBJ2-1; the D gene could be TRBD1 or TRBD2 (5 bases each). V dropped 1 base and J dropped 7 bases, with 17 bases sitting between them. This CDR3 is 15 amino acids long. Germline CDR1 GTSNPN, CDR2 SVGIG (reference sequence). The CDR3 region has the DNA TGTGCCTGGAGTGGAGGGGCCTCCCGCCGAAATGAGCAGTTCTTC. It yields the protein CAWSGGASRRNEQFF.

This clone was observed a few times. The chain uses TRBV29-1 and TRBJ2-3; a weak D match, TRBD2 (5 bases). The CDR3 is 13 residues long. Germline V lookup: CDR1 SQVTM, CDR2 ANQGSEA. V was shortened by 4 bases and J by 0 bases, with 8 bases between the two germline ends. CDR3 nucleotide sequence: TGCAGCGTTGGGTCGGGGAGCACAGATACGCAGTATTTT. Its translation: CSVGSGSTDTQYF.

This sequence joins TRBV2 and TRBJ2-3; TRBD1 or TRBD2 may be the D gene (6 bases each). Germline V CDR1 and CDR2: SNHLY, FYNNEI. The CDR3 loop spans 15 amino acids. Trimming pared 2 bases from V and 2 bases from J, leaving 11 bases between. CDR3 nucleotides: TGTGCCAGCAGTGAATTGGGGGGCGACACAGATACGCAGTATTTT. It is translated as CASSELGGDTDTQYF.

V gene TRBV2 combines with J gene TRBJ2-3; maybe TRBD2 (5 bases). The CDR3 covers 13 residues. V gave up 9 bases and J gave up 6 bases, with 16 bases separating them. The germline CDR1 and CDR2 sequences are SNHLY and FYNNEI. In DNA, the CDR3 is TGTGCCAGTCTGGACTCATCGGGGGATACGCAGTATTTT. Its translation: CASLDSSGDTQYF.

V is TRBV7-2 and J is TRBJ1-5; TRBD1 agrees at 9 bases. V dropped 5 bases and J dropped 3; count of bases not matched to a gene: 14. Per the germline V gene, CDR1 is SGHTA and CDR2 is FQGNSA. The CDR3 extends over 18 amino acids. CDR3 residues: CASSLIALQGATNQPQHF. CDR3 DNA sequence: TGTGCCAGCAGCCTCATAGCTCTACAGGGGGCGACCAATCAGCCCCAGCATTTT.

V gene TRBV29-1 combines with J gene TRBJ2-1, with 8 bases lining up with TRBD2. CDR1 is SQVTM, CDR2 ANQGSEA, per germline. The CDR3 runs 17 residues. J was trimmed by 0 bases and V by 3 bases; bases with no gene match: 10. The CDR3 DNA follows: TGCAGCGTTGAGGGGCTAGCGGGTCAAAGCTCCTACAATGAGCAGTTCTTC. This gives the protein CSVEGLAGQSSYNEQFF.

This clone was detected only a few times. This rearrangement joins TRBV2 to TRBJ2-1; D remains unclear. V lost 10 bases and J lost 3, with 22 bases in between. Germline V lookup: CDR1 SNHLY, CDR2 FYNNEI. This CDR3 is 16 amino acids long. CDR3 DNA sequence: TGTGCCATCCGGGCCCGGCCCTCCGAAAACTACAATGAGCAGTTCTTC. Amino acids: CAIRARPSENYNEQFF.

This chain links TRBV29-1 with TRBJ1-2; 9 nucleotides match TRBD1. CDR1 is SQVTM and CDR2 is ANQGSEA in the germline V gene. The CDR3 sequence is 14 residues long. The CDR3: CLSAGTGLAYGYTF. The DNA for the CDR3 is TGCCTTTCAGCCGGGACAGGGTTGGCCTATGGCTACACCTTC. The variable domain in full, with the rest retrieved from reference TRBV29-1 and TRBJ1-2, is SAVISQKPSRDICQRGTSLTIQCQVDSQVTMMFWYRQQPGQSLTLIATANQGSEATYESGFVIDKFPISRPNLTFSTLTVSNMSPEDSSIYLCLSAGTGLAYGYTFGSGTRLTVV.

The chain employs TRBV30 and TRBJ1-5; D unclear. CDR1 is GTSNPN and CDR2 is SVGIG in the germline V gene (reference sequence). The V end lost 3 bases, the J end lost 6 bases, and 12 bases lay between the germline ends. CDR3 length: 13 amino acids. CDR3 loop: CAWSYRELQPQHF. The CDR3 region has the DNA TGTGCCTGGAGCTACCGGGAGCTTCAGCCCCAGCATTTT.

In DNA, the CDR3 is TGTGCCAGCAGACAGAACTATGGCTACACCTTC. Residues: CASRQNYGYTF. The chain employs TRBV9 and TRBJ1-2, with D uncertain. Germline lookup yields CDR1 SGDLS and CDR2 YYNGEE. Trimming removed 5 bases from V and 2 bases from J, with 4 bases in between. The CDR3 length is 11 residues.